The sequence of this TCR beta chain was determined in a study of chemoradiotherapy in HPV16-positive cancers. Broader study findings: Functional assays defining HPV-specific T cells used only a couple of HPV16-positive patients.

TCRdb's table, derived via immunoSEQ multiplex PCR, lists solely in-frame clones and lacks some. The table has roughly 70,000 clones, about 88% seen once. Concerning this clone itself: The antigen is not known.

The CDR3 runs 14 residues. The V gene end was trimmed by 6 bases and the J gene end by 7 bases; junction bases not matched to a gene: 9. Germline CDR1 and CDR2: MNHNS and SASEGT. The sequenced sample was blood, obtained from a patient who underwent chemoradiotherapy. The chain employs TRBV6-1 and TRBJ2-4, with 7 bases identical to TRBD1. The TCR was taken from a human donor with HPV-associated anogenital cancer. DNA for the CDR3: TGTGCCAGCAGCCTGACAGGGCTTGGCAACATTCAGTACTTC. It yields the protein CASSLTGLGNIQYF.